This T cell receptor (beta chain) was sequenced during a study of blood T cell repertoires in COVID-19. The CDR3 length is 14 residues. Looked up from germline, CDR1 is SGHRS and CDR2 is YFSETQ. The V and J ends lost 7 bases and 3 bases respectively, with 17 bases between them. Source study methods: It was from reference gene primer amplification that nucleated cell counts were estimated. Libraries were prepared by immunoSEQ multiplex PCR; TCRdb keeps only in-frame clonotypes and omits some of them. V and J calls and clone size are copied from that table; D and trimming were computed from the DNA. The table records about 120,000 clones, around 82% of them present only once. Enrolled during active infection, Seattle patients were then followed longitudinally.

This sequence originates from a man younger than 45 with COVID-19, enrolled during active disease. Source material: peripheral blood. The rearrangement uses TRBV5-1 and TRBJ2-7; D gene uncertain. The CDR3 nucleotides are TGCGCCAGCGCTGCCGAAAACCTAGTCTACGAGCAGTACTTC. Its translation: CASAAENLVYEQYF.